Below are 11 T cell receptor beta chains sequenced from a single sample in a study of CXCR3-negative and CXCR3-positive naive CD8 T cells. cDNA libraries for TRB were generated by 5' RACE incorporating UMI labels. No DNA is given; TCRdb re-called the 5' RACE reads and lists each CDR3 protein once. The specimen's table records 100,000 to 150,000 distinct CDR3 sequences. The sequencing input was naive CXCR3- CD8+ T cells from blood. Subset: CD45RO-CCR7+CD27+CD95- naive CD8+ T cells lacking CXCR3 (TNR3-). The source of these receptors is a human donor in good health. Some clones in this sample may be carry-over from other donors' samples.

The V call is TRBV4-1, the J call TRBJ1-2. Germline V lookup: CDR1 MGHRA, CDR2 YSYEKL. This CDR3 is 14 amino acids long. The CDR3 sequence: CASSKGLLNYGYTF.

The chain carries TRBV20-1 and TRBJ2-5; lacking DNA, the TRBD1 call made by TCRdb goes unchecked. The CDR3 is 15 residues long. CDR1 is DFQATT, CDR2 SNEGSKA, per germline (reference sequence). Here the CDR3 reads CSARDLGTGVETQYF.

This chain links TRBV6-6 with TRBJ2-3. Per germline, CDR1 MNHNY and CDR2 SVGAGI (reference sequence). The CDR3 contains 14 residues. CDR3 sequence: CASSRHAIGDTQYF.

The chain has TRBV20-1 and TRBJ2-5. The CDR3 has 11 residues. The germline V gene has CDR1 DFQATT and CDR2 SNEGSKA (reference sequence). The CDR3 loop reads CSATDQETQYF.

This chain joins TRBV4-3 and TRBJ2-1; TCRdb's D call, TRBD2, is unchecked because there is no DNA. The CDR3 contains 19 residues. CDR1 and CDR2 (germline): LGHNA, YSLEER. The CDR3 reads CASSQESPLAASSYNEQFF.

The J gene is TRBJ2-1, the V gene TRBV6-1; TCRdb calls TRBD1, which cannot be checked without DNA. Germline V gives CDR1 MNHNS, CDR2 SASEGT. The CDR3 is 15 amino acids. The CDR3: CASSDIQGAYNEQFF.

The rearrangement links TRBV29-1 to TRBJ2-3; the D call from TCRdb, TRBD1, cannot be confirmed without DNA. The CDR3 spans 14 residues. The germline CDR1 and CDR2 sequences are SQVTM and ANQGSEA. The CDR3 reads CSVEGGVDTDTQYF.

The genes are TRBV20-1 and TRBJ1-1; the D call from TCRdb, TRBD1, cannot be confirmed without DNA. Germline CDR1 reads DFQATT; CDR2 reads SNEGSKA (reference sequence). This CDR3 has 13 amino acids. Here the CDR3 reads CSARDRVETEAFF.

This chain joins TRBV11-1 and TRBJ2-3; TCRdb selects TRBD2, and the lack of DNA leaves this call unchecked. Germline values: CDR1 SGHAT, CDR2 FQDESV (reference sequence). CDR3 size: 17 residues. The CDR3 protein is CASSLGLAGGPRDTQYF.

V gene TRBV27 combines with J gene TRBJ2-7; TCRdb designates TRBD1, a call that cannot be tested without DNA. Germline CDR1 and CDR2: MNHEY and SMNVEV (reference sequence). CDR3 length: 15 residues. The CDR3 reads CASSFSWTGSYEQYF.

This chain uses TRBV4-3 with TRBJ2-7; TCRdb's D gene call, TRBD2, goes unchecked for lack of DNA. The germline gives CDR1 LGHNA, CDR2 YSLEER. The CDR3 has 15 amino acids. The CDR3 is CASSQDGGLSYEQYF.